This T cell receptor (beta chain) was captured in a study of cytomegalovirus exposure and HLA in healthy donors. Whole-study findings and limits: Indistinguishable V segments such as TRBV6-2 and TRBV6-3 were excluded. Near-uniform donor sequencing depth was presumed by presence/absence analyses. Per a prior analysis, the majority of TCR beta V segments were productive roughly 90% or roughly 30% of the time.

The CDR3 sequence is 14 residues long. Per germline, CDR1 MNHEY and CDR2 SVGAGI. The V end lost 6 bases, the J end lost 3 bases, and 14 bases lay between the germline ends. Vbeta (60) and Jbeta (13) primers were used in the PCR. As handled by the study authors: The authors later counted 75 million to 90 million unique TCR beta chains, around 9.9 million of them shared. Only in-frame clones appear in the TCRdb table, and some are missing; sequencing was by immunoSEQ multiplex PCR. The DNA was the basis for D and trimming; V, J and clone size are from that table. Its table lists 90,000 to 130,000 clones. As to this clone: The antigen remains unidentified.

The V gene is TRBV6-5, the J gene TRBJ1-1; TRBD1 is a possible D gene (5 bases). The receptor was derived from a man younger than 40 in good health and CMV-seronegative. The sequenced sample was PBMCs. CDR3 amino acids: CASSRGGEYTEAFF. The CDR3, as DNA: TGTGCCAGCAGCCGCGGGGGGGAATACACTGAAGCTTTCTTT.